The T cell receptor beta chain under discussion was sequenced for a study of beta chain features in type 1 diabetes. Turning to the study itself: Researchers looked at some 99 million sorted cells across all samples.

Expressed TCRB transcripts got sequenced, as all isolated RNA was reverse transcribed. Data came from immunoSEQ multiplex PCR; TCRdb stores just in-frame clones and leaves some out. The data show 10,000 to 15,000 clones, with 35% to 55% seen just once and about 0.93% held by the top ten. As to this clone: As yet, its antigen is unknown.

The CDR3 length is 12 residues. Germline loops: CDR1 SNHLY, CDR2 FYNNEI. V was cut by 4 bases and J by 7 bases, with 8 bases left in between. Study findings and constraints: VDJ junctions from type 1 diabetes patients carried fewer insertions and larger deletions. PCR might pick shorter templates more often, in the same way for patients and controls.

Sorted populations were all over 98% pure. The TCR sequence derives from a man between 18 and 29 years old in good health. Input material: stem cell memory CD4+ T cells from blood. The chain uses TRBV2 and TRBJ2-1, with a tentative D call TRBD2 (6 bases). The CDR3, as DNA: TGTGCCAGCAGTGTAGGAGGGAATGAGCAGTTCTTC. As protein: CASSVGGNEQFF.